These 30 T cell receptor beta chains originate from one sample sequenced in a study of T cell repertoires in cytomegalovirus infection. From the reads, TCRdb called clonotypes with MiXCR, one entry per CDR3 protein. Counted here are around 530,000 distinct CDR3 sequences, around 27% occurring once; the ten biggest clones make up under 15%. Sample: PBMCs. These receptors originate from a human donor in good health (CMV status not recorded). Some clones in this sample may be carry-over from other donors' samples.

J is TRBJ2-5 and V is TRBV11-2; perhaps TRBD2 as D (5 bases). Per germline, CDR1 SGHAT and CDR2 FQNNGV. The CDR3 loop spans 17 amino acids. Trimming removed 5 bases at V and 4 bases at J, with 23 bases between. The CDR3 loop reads CASSHGRGTWSVETQYF. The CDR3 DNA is TGTGCCAGCAGCCACGGCCGGGGTACCTGGAGCGTAGAGACCCAGTACTTC.

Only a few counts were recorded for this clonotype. For the CDR3, the DNA is TGTGCCACCAGCGGGTCAGGGTGGACTGGAAACACCATATATTTT. Protein product: CATSGSGWTGNTIYF. This chain connects TRBV15 to TRBJ1-3; D is perhaps TRBD1 (5 bases). CDR1 LNHNV and CDR2 YYDKDF come from the germline V gene (reference sequence). Deletions cut 5 bases from V and 2 bases from J, with 13 bases between. The CDR3 consists of 15 residues.

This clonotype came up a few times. CDR3 DNA sequence: TGTGCCAGCACCGGAGAAGCTAACTATGGCTACACCTTC. Its translation: CASTGEANYGYTF. The J gene is TRBJ1-2, the V gene TRBV12-3 or TRBV12-4; D uncertain. With 7 bases removed from V and 0 bases from J, the gap between germline ends came to 9 bases. This CDR3 spans 13 amino acids.

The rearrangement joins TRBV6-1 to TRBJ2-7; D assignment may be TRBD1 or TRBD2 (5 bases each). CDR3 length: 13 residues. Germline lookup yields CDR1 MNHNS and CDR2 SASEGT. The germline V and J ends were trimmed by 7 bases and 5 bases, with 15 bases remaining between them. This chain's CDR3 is CASMRGARDEQYV. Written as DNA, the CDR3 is TGTGCCAGCATGCGAGGGGCGAGGGACGAGCAGTACGTC.

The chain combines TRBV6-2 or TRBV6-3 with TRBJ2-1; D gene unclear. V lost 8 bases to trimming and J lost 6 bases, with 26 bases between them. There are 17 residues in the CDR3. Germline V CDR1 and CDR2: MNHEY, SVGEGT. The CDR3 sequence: CASEREIQRRKGNEQFF. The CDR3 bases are TGTGCCAGCGAACGAGAGATCCAGCGCAGGAAGGGCAATGAGCAGTTCTTC.

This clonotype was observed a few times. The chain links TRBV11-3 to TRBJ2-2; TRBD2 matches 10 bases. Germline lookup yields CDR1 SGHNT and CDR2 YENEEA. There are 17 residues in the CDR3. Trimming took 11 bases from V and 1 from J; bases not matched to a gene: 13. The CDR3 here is CAPRGLAGEQNTGELFF. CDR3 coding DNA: TGTGCCCCTAGGGGGCTAGCGGGAGAGCAGAACACCGGGGAGCTGTTTTTT.

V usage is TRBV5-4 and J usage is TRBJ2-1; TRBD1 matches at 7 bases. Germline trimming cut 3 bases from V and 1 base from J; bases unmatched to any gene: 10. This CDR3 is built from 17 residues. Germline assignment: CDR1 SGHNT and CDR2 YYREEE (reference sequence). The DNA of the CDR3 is TGTGCCAGCAGCTCGAGACAGGGTAGTCTGTCCTACAATGAGCAGTTCTTC. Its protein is CASSSRQGSLSYNEQFF.

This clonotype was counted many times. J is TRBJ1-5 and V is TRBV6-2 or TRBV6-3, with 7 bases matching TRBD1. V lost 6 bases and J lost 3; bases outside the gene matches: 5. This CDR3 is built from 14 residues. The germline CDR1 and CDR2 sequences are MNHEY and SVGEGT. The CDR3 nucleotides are TGTGCCAGCAGGCCCGGACAGGTCAATCAGCCCCAGCATTTT. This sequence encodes CASRPGQVNQPQHF.

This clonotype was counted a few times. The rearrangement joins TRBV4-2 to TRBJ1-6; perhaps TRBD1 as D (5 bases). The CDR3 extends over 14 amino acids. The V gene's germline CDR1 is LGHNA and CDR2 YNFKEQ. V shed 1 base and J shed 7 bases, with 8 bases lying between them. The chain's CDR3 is CASSQGQLNSPLHF. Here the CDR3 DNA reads TGTGCCAGCAGCCAAGGACAGCTCAATTCACCCCTCCACTTT.

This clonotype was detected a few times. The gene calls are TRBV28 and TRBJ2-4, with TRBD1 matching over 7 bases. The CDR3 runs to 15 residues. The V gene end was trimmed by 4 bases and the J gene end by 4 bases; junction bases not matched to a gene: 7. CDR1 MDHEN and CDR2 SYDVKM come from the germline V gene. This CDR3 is CASSSRQGLKNIQYF. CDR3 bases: TGTGCCAGCAGTTCACGACAGGGTTTAAAAAACATTCAGTACTTC.

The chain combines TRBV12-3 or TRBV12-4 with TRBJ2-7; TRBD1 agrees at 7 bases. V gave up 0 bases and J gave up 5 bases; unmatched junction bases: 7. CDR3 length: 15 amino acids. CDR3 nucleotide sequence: TGTGCCAGCAGTTTAGCGCAAGGGGGCATCGACGAGCAGTACTTC. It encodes CASSLAQGGIDEQYF.

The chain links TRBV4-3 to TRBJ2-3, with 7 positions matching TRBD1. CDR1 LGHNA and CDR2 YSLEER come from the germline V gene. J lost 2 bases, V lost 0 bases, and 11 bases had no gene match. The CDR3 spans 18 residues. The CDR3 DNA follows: TGCGCCAGCAGCCAAGAAAAAAGGGGGACAGCAAACACAGATACGCAGTATTTT. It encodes CASSQEKRGTANTDTQYF.

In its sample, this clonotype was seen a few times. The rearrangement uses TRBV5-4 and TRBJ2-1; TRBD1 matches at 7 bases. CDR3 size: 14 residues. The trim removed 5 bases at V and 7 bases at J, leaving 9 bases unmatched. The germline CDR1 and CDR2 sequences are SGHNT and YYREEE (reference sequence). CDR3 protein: CASRVLDRANEQFF. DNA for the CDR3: TGTGCCAGCAGGGTCCTCGACAGGGCGAATGAGCAGTTCTTC.

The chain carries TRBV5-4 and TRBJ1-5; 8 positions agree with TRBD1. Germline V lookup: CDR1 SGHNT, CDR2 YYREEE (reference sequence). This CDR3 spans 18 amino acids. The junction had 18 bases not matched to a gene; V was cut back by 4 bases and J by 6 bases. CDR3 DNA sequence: TGTGCCAGCAGCCTACTCACTTACTGGACAGGGACGCTTCAGCCCCAGCATTTT. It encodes CASSLLTYWTGTLQPQHF.

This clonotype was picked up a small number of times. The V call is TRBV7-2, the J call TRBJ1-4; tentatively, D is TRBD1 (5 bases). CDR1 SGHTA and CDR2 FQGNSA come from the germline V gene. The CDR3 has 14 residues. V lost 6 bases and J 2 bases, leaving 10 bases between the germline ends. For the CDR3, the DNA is TGTGCCAGCAGGAGGGACTCCACTAATGAAAAACTGTTTTTT. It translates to CASRRDSTNEKLFF.

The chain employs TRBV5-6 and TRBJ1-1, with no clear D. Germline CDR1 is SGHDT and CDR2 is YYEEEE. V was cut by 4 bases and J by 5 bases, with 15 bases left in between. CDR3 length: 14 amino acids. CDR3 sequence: CASSIPNGRTEAFF. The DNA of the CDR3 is TGTGCCAGCAGCATCCCTAACGGCAGAACTGAAGCTTTCTTT.

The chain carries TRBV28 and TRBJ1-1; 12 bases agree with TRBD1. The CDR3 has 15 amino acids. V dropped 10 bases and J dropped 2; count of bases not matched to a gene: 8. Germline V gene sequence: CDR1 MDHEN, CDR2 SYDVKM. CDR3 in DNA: TGTGCCACCACGGGACAGGGGGCGATAAACACTGAAGCTTTCTTT. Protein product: CATTGQGAINTEAFF.

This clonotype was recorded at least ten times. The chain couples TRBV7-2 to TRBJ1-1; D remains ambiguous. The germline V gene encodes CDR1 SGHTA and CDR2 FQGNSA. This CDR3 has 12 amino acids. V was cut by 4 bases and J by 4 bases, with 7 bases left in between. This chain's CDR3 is CASSSPSTEAFF. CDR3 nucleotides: TGTGCCAGCAGCTCCCCGAGCACTGAAGCTTTCTTT.

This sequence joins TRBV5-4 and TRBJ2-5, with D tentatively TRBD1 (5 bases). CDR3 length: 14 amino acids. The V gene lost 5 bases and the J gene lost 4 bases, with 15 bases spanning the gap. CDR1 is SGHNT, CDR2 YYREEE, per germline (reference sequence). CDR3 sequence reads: CASSSVGPRETQYF. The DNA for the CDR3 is TGTGCCAGCAGTTCCGTGGGGCCGCGAGAGACCCAGTACTTC.

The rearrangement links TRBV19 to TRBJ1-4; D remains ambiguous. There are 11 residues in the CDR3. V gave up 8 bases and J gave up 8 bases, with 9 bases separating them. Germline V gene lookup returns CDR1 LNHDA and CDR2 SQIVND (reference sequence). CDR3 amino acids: CASSLREKLFF. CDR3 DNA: TGTGCCAGTTCCCTCCGGGAAAAACTGTTTTTT. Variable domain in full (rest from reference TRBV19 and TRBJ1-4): DGGITQSPKYLFRKEGQNVTLSCEQNLNHDAMYWYRQDPGQGLRLIYYSQIVNDFQKGDIAEGYSVSREKKESFPLTVTSAQKNPTAFYLCASSLREKLFFGSGTQLSVL.

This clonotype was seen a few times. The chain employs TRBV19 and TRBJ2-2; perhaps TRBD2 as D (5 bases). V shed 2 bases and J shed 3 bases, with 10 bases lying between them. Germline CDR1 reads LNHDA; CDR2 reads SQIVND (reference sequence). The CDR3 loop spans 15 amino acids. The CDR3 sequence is CASSIPGFYTGELFF. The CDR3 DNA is TGTGCCAGTAGTATACCGGGATTTTACACCGGGGAGCTGTTTTTT.

The CDR3 sequence is CASSYSKLGNHPRTQYF. The CDR3 DNA reads TGTGCCAGCAGTTACTCGAAACTCGGCAACCACCCCCGGACCCAGTACTTC. The rearrangement links TRBV6-6 to TRBJ2-5; D call uncertain. Looked up from germline, CDR1 is MNHNY and CDR2 is SVGAGI (reference sequence). CDR3 length equals 17 residues. With 0 bases removed from V and 7 bases from J, the gap between germline ends came to 21 bases.

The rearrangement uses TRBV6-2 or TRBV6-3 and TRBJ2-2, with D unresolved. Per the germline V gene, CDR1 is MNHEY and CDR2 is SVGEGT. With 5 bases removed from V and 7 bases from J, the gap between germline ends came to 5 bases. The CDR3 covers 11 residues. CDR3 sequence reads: CASSIDGELFF. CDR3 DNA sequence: TGTGCCAGCAGTATCGACGGGGAGCTGTTTTTT.

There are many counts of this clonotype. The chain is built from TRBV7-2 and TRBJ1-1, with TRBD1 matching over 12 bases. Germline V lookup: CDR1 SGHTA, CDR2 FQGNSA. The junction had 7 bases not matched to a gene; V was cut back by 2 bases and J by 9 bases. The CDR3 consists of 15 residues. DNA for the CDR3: TGTGCCAGCAGCTTAAAAATCCGGGACAGGGGGCAAGCTTTCTTT. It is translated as CASSLKIRDRGQAFF.

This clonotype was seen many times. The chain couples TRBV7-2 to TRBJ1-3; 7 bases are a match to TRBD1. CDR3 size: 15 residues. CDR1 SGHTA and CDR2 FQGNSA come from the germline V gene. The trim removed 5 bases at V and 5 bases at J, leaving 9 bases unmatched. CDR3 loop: CASSPRDRVRNTIYF. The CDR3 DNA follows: TGTGCCAGCAGCCCCCGGGACAGAGTCAGAAACACCATATATTTT.

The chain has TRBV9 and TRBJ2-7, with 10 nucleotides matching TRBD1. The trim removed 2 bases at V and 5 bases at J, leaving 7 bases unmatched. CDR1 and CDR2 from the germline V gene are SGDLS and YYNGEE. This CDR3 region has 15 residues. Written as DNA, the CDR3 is TGTGCCAGCAGCGTTGACAGGGGGCGGGGGAACGAGCAGTACTTC. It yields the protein CASSVDRGRGNEQYF.

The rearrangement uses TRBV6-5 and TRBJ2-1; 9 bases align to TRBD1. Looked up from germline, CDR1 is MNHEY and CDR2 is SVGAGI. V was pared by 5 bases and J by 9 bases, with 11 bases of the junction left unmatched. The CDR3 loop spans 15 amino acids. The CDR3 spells CASSRRDRVSGEQFF. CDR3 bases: TGTGCCAGCAGTCGACGGGACAGGGTTAGTGGTGAGCAGTTCTTC.

The CDR3 coding sequence is TGTGCCAGCAGTTACTCGAAGGGACTAGCGGGCTACAATGAGCAGTTCTTC. Protein: CASSYSKGLAGYNEQFF. The chain has TRBV6-5 and TRBJ2-1, with 12 bases matching TRBD2. Germline V gene sequence: CDR1 MNHEY, CDR2 SVGAGI. The CDR3 is made up of 17 amino acids. The V and J ends lost 0 bases and 3 bases, in that order; junction bases with no gene match: 3.

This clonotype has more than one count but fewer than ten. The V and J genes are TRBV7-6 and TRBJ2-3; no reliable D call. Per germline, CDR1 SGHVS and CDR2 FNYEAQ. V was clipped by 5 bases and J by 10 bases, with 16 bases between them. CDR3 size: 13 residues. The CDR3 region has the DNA TGTGCCAGCAGCACAACTGACTCGTCGCCGCAGTATTTT. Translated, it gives CASSTTDSSPQYF.

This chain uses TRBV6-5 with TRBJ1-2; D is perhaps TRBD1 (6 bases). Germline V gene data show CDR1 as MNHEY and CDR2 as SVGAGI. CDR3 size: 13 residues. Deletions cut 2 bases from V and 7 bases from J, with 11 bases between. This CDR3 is CASSYGGAGGYTF. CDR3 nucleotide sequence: TGTGCCAGCAGTTACGGGGGGGCAGGTGGCTACACCTTC.